This entry lists 6 T cell receptor beta chains sequenced from one sample in a study of blood T cell repertoires in COVID-19. Assay: immunoSEQ multiplex PCR; the TCRdb copy retains only in-frame clones and omits some. Of 95,000 to 120,000 clones listed, around 85% were seen once; the top ten hold approximately 13%. Sequenced sample: peripheral blood. The origin of the receptors is a human donor in a cohort sampled during active COVID-19.

Only one count was recorded for this clone. The chain uses TRBV7-2 and TRBJ1-2; perhaps TRBD1 as D (6 bases). The V end lost 4 bases, the J end lost 6 bases, and 15 bases lay between the germline ends. Germline CDR1 and CDR2: SGHTA and FQGNSA. The CDR3 runs to 14 residues. CDR3 sequence reads: CASSWGPTSDGYTF. The CDR3 coding sequence is TGTGCCAGCAGCTGGGGGCCGACCTCGGATGGCTACACCTTC.

The rearrangement links TRBV6-1 to TRBJ2-7; maybe TRBD2 (6 bases). Germline CDR1 reads MNHNS; CDR2 reads SASEGT. The V and J ends lost 3 bases and 1 base respectively, with 7 bases between them. The CDR3 spans 13 residues. The CDR3 DNA sequence: TGTGCCAGCAGTGAGGCGGGGTCCTACGAGCAGTACTTC. It yields the protein CASSEAGSYEQYF.

CDR3 DNA: TGTGCCACCAGCAGAGATCGTCTGAGCACTGAAGCTTTCTTT. Its translation is CATSRDRLSTEAFF. The V gene is TRBV15, the J gene TRBJ1-1; no clear D gene. Per germline, CDR1 LNHNV and CDR2 YYDKDF (reference sequence). Trimming removed 0 bases from V and 4 bases from J, with 9 bases in between. The CDR3 loop spans 14 amino acids.

This clone was recorded a few times. The chain employs TRBV6-6 and TRBJ1-1; 8 nucleotides match TRBD1. CDR1 is MNHNY, CDR2 SVGAGI, per germline (reference sequence). The CDR3 extends over 14 amino acids. After removal of 6 bases from V and 5 bases from J, the junction contained 8 bases not matched to a gene. The CDR3 sequence: CASRPTGGETEAFF. In DNA, the CDR3 is TGTGCCAGCAGACCTACAGGGGGGGAGACTGAAGCTTTCTTT.

This chain links TRBV7-9 with TRBJ1-1; TRBD1 matches at 8 bases. Looked up from germline, CDR1 is SEHNR and CDR2 is FQNEAQ (reference sequence). The CDR3 consists of 15 residues. J gave up 0 bases and V 2 bases, and 2 bases lay outside the gene matches. The CDR3 loop is CASSLRGQVNTEAFF. For the CDR3, the DNA is TGTGCCAGCAGCTTAAGGGGACAGGTGAACACTGAAGCTTTCTTT.

The rearrangement uses TRBV6-5 and TRBJ1-6, with TRBD1 matching 10 bases. The ends lost 7 bases at V and 14 bases at J; junction bases unmatched: 11. The CDR3 extends over 14 amino acids. Germline loops: CDR1 MNHEY, CDR2 SVGAGI. The CDR3 sequence is CASMIPGQGTALHF. In nucleotides, the CDR3 is TGTGCCAGCATGATACCGGGACAGGGGACGGCCCTCCACTTT.